This TCR beta chain derives from a study of blood T cell repertoires in COVID-19. For the study at large: Whether acute or convalescent, the COVID-19 samples came from the United States, Italy and Spain. Sources were T cells, B-cell-depleted T cells, or PBMCs; the material itself was cDNA or gDNA.

Original processing methods: Quantification of nucleated cells was approximated via reference gene primer amplification. Generated by immunoSEQ multiplex PCR, the TCRdb table keeps only in-frame clones and is missing some. The V and J calls and clone size come from that table; D and trimming were worked out from the DNA. Seen here are some 70,000 clones, about 91% observed once, and the top ten hold around 6%. The CDR3 has 13 amino acids. Germline V gives CDR1 SGHTS, CDR2 YDEGEE. V lost 4 bases to trimming and J lost 8 bases; unmatched junction nucleotides: 7. This chain links TRBV5-8 with TRBJ1-2; TRBD1 agrees at 8 bases. The sequencing sample was made of peripheral blood. The sequence was obtained from a woman aged 70-85 years with acute or convalescent COVID-19. The CDR3 is CASSAQGARGYTF. The CDR3 DNA reads TGTGCCAGCAGCGCCCAGGGGGCGCGAGGCTACACCTTC.